This T cell receptor (beta chain) was found in a study of technical replicates of blood from a handful of donors. The repertoire was sequenced with immunoSEQ multiplex PCR; TCRdb's copy has only in-frame clones and lacks some. The table has tens of thousands of clones, roughly 94% seen once. Germline CDR1 MNHEY, CDR2 SVGAGI. This CDR3 contains 15 residues. V lost 5 bases and J lost 4; bases outside the gene matches: 8. The chain recombines TRBV6-5 with TRBJ2-1; 7 bases align to TRBD2. This TCR derives from a human donor in good health. The material sequenced was T cells isolated from PBMCs. CDR3 region: CASSVSGGPYNEQFF. CDR3 DNA sequence: TGTGCCAGCAGTGTCTCGGGAGGCCCTTACAATGAGCAGTTCTTC.